The 16 T cell receptor beta chains presented below share a single source sample, sequenced in a study of T cell responses to AZD1222 COVID-19 vaccine. Measured with immunoSEQ multiplex PCR; TCRdb has only the in-frame clones, and not every one. The table lists about 120,000 clones, over 75% of them singletons. The sample was peripheral blood, taken on day 0 of AZD1222 vaccination. Receptors originate from an adult in good health.

This clone has a single count. In the same sample, other DNA sequences code for this CDR3. V gene TRBV9 combines with J gene TRBJ2-5, with 10 bases lining up with TRBD1. The CDR3 contains 13 residues. Per germline, CDR1 SGDLS and CDR2 YYNGEE. With 3 bases clipped from V and 5 bases from J, the junction kept 1 base outside the gene matches. CDR3 loop: CASSEGQGETQYF. The CDR3 DNA follows: TGTGCCAGCAGCGAGGGACAGGGGGAGACCCAGTACTTC.

The chain uses TRBV28 and TRBJ2-7, with D possibly matching TRBD2 (6 bases). The CDR3 consists of 16 residues. Trimming took off 5 bases at V and 2 bases at J, with 19 bases between the two ends. Per the germline V gene, CDR1 is MDHEN and CDR2 is SYDVKM. The CDR3 DNA is TGTGCCAGCAGTCCACCCGGGGGAGCCTTTGCCTACGAGCAGTACTTC. Protein product: CASSPPGGAFAYEQYF.

This clone was recorded once. The V and J genes are TRBV4-2 and TRBJ1-1; D ambiguous. Germline CDR1 is LGHNA and CDR2 is YNFKEQ. Trimming cost V 0 bases and J 0 bases, with 11 bases left between them. The CDR3 contains 16 residues. CDR3 DNA: TGTGCCAGCAGCCAAGATAGGAACAGTCTGAACACTGAAGCTTTCTTT. Amino acid sequence: CASSQDRNSLNTEAFF.

This clone showed up just once. The rearrangement uses TRBV6-1 and TRBJ2-7; tentative D call: TRBD1 (5 bases). Trimming cost V 2 bases and J 5 bases, with 16 bases left between them. Germline V CDR1 and CDR2: MNHNS, SASEGT. This CDR3 is 15 amino acids long. This chain's CDR3 is CASSEIRQGSNEQYF. DNA for the CDR3: TGTGCCAGCAGTGAAATCCGCCAGGGTAGCAACGAGCAGTACTTC.

V usage is TRBV27 and J usage is TRBJ1-1; possibly TRBD1 for D (5 bases). CDR1 and CDR2 (germline): MNHEY, SMNVEV (reference sequence). The CDR3 is made up of 13 amino acids. Between the trimmed V and J ends, which lost 4 bases and 6 bases, there was a span of 12 bases. Here the CDR3 reads CASSWSGFSEAFF. CDR3 nucleotide sequence: TGTGCCAGCAGTTGGTCAGGGTTTTCTGAAGCTTTCTTT.

V gene TRBV5-6 combines with J gene TRBJ2-4; a weak D match, TRBD2 (6 bases). Germline CDR1 is SGHDT and CDR2 is YYEEEE. Between the trimmed V and J ends, which lost 0 bases and 9 bases, there was a span of 13 bases. This CDR3 comprises 14 residues. Here the CDR3 reads CASSLGARGGIQYF. The CDR3 DNA reads TGTGCCAGCAGCTTGGGGGCAAGGGGAGGCATTCAGTACTTC.

This clone was found once. This sequence joins TRBV6-2 or TRBV6-3 and TRBJ1-4; D possibly corresponds to TRBD1 (5 bases). V gave up 4 bases and J gave up 7 bases, with 16 bases separating them. The CDR3 loop spans 15 amino acids. The V gene's germline CDR1 is MNHEY and CDR2 SVGEGT. The CDR3 here is CASSSPTEGGEKLFF. CDR3 sequence (DNA): TGTGCCAGCAGTTCCCCGACAGAGGGAGGTGAAAAACTGTTTTTT.

The rearrangement joins TRBV6-5 to TRBJ2-2, with D uncertain. The CDR3 consists of 16 residues. CDR1 is MNHEY, CDR2 SVGAGI, per germline. V gave up 0 bases and J gave up 2 bases, with 10 bases separating them. The CDR3 nucleotides are TGTGCCAGCAGTTACTCGATGGGCGGAAACACCGGGGAGCTGTTTTTT. The encoded protein is CASSYSMGGNTGELFF.

The V call is TRBV2, the J call TRBJ2-5, with 7 bases matching TRBD2. J lost 5 bases, V lost 5 bases, and 2 bases had no gene match. Germline CDR1 and CDR2: SNHLY and FYNNEI. CDR3 length: 12 amino acids. CDR3 in DNA: TGTGCCAGCAGTACCGGGAGGGAGACCCAGTACTTC. The encoded protein is CASSTGRETQYF.

The V gene is TRBV28, the J gene TRBJ2-7; D possibly corresponds to TRBD1 (6 bases). Trimming took off 4 bases at V and 4 bases at J, with 11 bases between the two ends. The V gene's germline CDR1 is MDHEN and CDR2 SYDVKM. The CDR3 loop spans 13 amino acids. The DNA for the CDR3 is TGTGCCAGCAGTTCAGGACAGTCTTACGAGCAGTACTTC. This encodes CASSSGQSYEQYF.

Written as DNA, the CDR3 is TGTGCCAGCAGTTCGGCTTTGGAGATTGAGCCCCAGCATTTT. Its protein is CASSSALEIEPQHF. The rearrangement uses TRBV28 and TRBJ1-5; D unclear. Deletions cut 4 bases from V and 8 bases from J, with 15 bases between. The CDR3 sequence is 14 residues long. The germline gives CDR1 MDHEN, CDR2 SYDVKM.

The chain has TRBV11-2 and TRBJ2-7; D may be TRBD2 (5 bases). From germline, CDR1 is SGHAT and CDR2 FQNNGV. CDR3 length: 16 residues. The germline V and J ends were trimmed by 1 base and 6 bases, with 19 bases remaining between them. CDR3 loop: CASSLATGVILSEQYF. The CDR3 nucleotides are TGTGCCAGCAGCTTAGCAACCGGGGTTATTCTGTCCGAGCAGTACTTC.

The chain has TRBV9 and TRBJ1-1, with a possible D match to TRBD1 (6 bases). Germline V gene data show CDR1 as SGDLS and CDR2 as YYNGEE. This CDR3 region has 13 residues. V was trimmed by 4 bases and J by 5 bases, leaving 12 bases between them. The CDR3 sequence is CASSQGSGTEAFF. Written as DNA, the CDR3 is TGTGCCAGCAGCCAGGGGTCGGGGACTGAAGCTTTCTTT.

The J gene is TRBJ1-4, the V gene TRBV7-9; 9 bases line up with TRBD1. The CDR3 extends over 14 amino acids. The J segment lost 6 bases and the V segment lost 6 bases, leaving 5 bases of the junction unmatched. The germline gives CDR1 SEHNR, CDR2 FQNEAQ (reference sequence). CDR3 residues: CASRRDREHEKLFF. CDR3 DNA: TGTGCCAGCAGGCGGGACAGGGAGCATGAAAAACTGTTTTTT.

V usage is TRBV19 and J usage is TRBJ2-7; TRBD1 agrees at 7 bases. The V segment lost 3 bases and the J segment 1 base; nucleotides outside the gene matches: 3. Germline V CDR1 and CDR2: LNHDA, SQIVND (reference sequence). This CDR3 is built from 14 residues. The CDR3 DNA reads TGTGCCAGTAGTATTCTGGACAGGTCCTACGAGCAGTACTTC. Translating it yields CASSILDRSYEQYF.

The chain has TRBV4-2 and TRBJ2-5; tentative D call: TRBD2 (5 bases). Germline CDR1 is LGHNA and CDR2 is YNFKEQ. Trimming stripped 2 bases from V and 2 bases from J, with 9 bases between. CDR3 size: 14 residues. DNA of the CDR3: TGTGCCAGCAGCCAATATCCGGGGCAAGAGACCCAGTACTTC. It yields the protein CASSQYPGQETQYF.